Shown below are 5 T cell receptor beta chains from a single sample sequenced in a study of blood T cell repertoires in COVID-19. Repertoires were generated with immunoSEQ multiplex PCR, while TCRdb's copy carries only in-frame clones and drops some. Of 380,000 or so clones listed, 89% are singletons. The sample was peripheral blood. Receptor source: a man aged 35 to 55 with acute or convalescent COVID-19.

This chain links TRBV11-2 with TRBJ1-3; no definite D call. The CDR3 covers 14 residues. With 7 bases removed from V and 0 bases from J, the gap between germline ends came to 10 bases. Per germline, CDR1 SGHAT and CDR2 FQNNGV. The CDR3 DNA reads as TGTGCCAGCAAAGACAATCACTCTGGAAACACCATATATTTT. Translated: CASKDNHSGNTIYF. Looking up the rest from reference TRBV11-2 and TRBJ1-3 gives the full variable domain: EAGVAQSPRYKIIEKRQSVAFWCNPISGHATLYWYQQILGQGPKLLIQFQNNGVVDDSQLPKDRFSAERLKGVDSTLKIQPAKLEDSAVYLCASKDNHSGNTIYFGEGSWLTVV.

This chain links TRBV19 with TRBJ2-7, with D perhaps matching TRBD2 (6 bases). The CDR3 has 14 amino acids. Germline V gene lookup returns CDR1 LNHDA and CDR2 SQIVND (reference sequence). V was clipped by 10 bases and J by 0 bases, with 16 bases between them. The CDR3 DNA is TGTGCCACTAAAAACCGGGGGAGCTCCTACGAGCAGTACTTC. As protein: CATKNRGSSYEQYF. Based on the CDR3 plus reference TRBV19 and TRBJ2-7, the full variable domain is DGGITQSPKYLFRKEGQNVTLSCEQNLNHDAMYWYRQDPGQGLRLIYYSQIVNDFQKGDIAEGYSVSREKKESFPLTVTSAQKNPTAFYLCATKNRGSSYEQYFGPGTRLTVT.

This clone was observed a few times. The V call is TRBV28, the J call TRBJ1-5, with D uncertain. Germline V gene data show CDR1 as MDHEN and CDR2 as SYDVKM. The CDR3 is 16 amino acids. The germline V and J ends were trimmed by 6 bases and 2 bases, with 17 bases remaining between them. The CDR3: CASSRGRTGGNQPQHF. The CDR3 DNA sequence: TGTGCCAGCAGCCGCGGACGTACCGGGGGCAATCAGCCCCAGCATTTT.

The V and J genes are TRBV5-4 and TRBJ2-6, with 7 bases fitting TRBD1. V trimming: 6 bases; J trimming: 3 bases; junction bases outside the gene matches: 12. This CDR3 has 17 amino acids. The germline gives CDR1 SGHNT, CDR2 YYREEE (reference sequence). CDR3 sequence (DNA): TGTGCCAGCACTATAGACAGGGTAACAAGTGGGGCCAACGTCCTGACTTTC. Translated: CASTIDRVTSGANVLTF.

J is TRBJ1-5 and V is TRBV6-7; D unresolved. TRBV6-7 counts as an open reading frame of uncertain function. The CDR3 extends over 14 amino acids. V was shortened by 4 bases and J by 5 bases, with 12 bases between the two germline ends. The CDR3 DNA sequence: TGTGCCAGCAGTTGCTCGGCGGACTATCAGCCCCAGCATTTT. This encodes CASSCSADYQPQHF.